This T cell receptor beta chain was obtained from a study of blood T cell repertoires in COVID-19. TCRdb's copy holds only in-frame clones and misses some; the assay was immunoSEQ multiplex PCR. Here the sample spans about 91,000 clones, 85% to 90% being singletons. The CDR3 runs 16 residues. The sample consisted of peripheral blood. This rearrangement joins TRBV1 to TRBJ1-6; TRBD1 was called by the table and not checked on the DNA. TRBV1 corresponds to a pseudogene. This receptor was identified in a woman of 80 years or more with active COVID-19. The CDR3 is CTSSQGAGEAFSPLHF. The CDR3 bases are TGCACCAGCAGCCAAGGGGCAGGGGAAGCATTTTCACCCCTCCACTTT.